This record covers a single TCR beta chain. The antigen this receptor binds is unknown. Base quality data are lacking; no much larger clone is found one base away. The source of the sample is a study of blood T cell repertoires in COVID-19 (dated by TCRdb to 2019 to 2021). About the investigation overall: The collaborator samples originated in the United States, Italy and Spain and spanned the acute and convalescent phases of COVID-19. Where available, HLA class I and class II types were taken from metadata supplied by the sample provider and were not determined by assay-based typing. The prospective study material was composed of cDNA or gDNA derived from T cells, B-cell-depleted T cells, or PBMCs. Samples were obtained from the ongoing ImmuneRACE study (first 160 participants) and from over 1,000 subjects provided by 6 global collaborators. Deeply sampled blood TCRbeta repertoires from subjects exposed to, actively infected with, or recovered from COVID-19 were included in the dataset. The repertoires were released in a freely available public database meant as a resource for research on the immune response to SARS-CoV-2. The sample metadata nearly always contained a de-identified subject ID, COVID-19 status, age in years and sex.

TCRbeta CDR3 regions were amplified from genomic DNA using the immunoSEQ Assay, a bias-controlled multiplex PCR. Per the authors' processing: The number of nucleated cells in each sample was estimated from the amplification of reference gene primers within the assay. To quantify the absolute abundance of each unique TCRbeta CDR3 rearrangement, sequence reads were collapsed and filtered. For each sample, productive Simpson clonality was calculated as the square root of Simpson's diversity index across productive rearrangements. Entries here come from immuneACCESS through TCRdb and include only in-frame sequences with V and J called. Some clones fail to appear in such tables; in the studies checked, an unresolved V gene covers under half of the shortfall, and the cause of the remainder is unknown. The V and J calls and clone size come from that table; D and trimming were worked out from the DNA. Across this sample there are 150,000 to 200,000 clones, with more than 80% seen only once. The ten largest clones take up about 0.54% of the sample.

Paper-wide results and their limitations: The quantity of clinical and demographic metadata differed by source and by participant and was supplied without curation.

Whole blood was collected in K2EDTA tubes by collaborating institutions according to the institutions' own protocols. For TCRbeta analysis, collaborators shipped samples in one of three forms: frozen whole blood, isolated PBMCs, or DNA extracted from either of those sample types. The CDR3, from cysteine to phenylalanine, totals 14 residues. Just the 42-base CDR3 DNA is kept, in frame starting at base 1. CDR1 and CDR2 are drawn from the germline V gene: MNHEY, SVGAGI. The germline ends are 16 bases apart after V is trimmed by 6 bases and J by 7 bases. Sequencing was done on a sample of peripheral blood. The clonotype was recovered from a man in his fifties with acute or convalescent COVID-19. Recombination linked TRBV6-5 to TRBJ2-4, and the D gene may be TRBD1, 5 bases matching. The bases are TGTGCCAGCAGCCCACAGGAACGTGGGAACATTCAGTACTTC. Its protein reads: CASSPQERGNIQYF.